A single sample gave rise to the 4 T cell receptor beta chains below, sequenced in a study of radiotherapy plus CTLA-4 blockade in lung cancer. Data came from immunoSEQ multiplex PCR; TCRdb stores just in-frame clones and leaves some out. The sample has 26,000 or so clones, approximately 80% seen once. Sequenced here: peripheral blood, sampled from a patient treated with radiotherapy plus ipilimumab. The origin of the receptors is a human donor with non-small cell lung cancer that progressed on radiotherapy plus ipilimumab.

This chain links TRBV11-2 with TRBJ2-1, with D perhaps given as TRBD1 or TRBD2 (5 bases each). Germline V lookup: CDR1 SGHAT, CDR2 FQNNGV. V lost 5 bases and J lost 9, with 14 bases in between. The CDR3 covers 13 residues. The CDR3 loop is CASSRDLGTEQFF. Written as DNA, the CDR3 is TGTGCCAGCAGCCGGGACCTAGGTACTGAGCAGTTCTTC.

CDR3 loop: CASSPGEGRNTGELFF. The CDR3 DNA reads TGCGCCAGCAGCCCCGGGGAGGGGCGGAACACCGGGGAGCTGTTTTTT. The chain couples TRBV4-1 to TRBJ2-2; 7 bases line up with TRBD2. CDR3 length: 16 amino acids. CDR1 and CDR2 (germline): MGHRA, YSYEKL. V was pared by 4 bases and J by 1 base, with 6 bases of the junction left unmatched.

The rearrangement uses TRBV10-1 and TRBJ2-1; D is tentatively TRBD1 or TRBD2 (6 bases each). Per germline, CDR1 WNHNN and CDR2 SYGVQD (reference sequence). Trimming cost V 5 bases and J 6 bases, with 17 bases left between them. The CDR3 contains 15 residues. The CDR3 DNA reads TGCGCCAGCAGTCCTCTAGGGGGGAACAGCAATGAGCAGTTCTTC. It encodes CASSPLGGNSNEQFF.

This chain joins TRBV2 and TRBJ2-7; maybe TRBD1 (5 bases). The V end was cut by 0 bases, the J end by 3 bases, with 9 bases between. The CDR3 is made up of 14 amino acids. Germline-derived CDR1 and CDR2 are SNHLY and FYNNEI. CDR3 in amino acids: CASSEAGQLYEQYF. CDR3 sequence (DNA): TGTGCCAGCAGTGAAGCGGGGCAGCTCTACGAGCAGTACTTC.